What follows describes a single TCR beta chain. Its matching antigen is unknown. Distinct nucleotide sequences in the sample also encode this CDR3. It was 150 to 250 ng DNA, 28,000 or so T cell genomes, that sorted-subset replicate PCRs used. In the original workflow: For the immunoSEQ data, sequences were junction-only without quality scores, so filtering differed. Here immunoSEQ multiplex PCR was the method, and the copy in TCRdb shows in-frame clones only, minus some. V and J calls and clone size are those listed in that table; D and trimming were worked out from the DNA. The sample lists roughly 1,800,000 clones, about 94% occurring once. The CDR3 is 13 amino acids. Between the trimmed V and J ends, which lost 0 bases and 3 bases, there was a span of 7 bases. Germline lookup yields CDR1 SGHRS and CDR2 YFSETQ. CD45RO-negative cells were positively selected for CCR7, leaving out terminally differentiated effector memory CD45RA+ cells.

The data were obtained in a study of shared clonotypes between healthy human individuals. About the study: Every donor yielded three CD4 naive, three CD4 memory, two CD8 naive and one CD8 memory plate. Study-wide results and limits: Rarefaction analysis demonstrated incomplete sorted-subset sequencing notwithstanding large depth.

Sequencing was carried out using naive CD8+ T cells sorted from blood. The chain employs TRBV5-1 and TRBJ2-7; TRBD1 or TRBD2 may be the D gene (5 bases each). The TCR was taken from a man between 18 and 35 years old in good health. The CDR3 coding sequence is TGCGCCAGCAGCTTGGGAGGGGTCTACGAGCAGTACTTC. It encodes CASSLGGVYEQYF.